This T cell receptor (beta chain) is from a study of blood T cell repertoires in COVID-19. Assay: immunoSEQ multiplex PCR; the TCRdb copy retains only in-frame clones and omits some. The sample contains 150,000 to 200,000 clones, over 70% of which appear only once. There are 16 residues in the CDR3. Trimming cost V 3 bases and J 5 bases, with 20 bases left between them. CDR1 is DFQATT, CDR2 SNEGSKA, per germline (reference sequence). V and J are TRBV20-1 and TRBJ2-1, with D tentatively TRBD1 (6 bases). The TCR originated in a man aged 55 to 70 with acute or convalescent COVID-19. Sequenced input: peripheral blood. CDR3 DNA sequence: TGCAGTGCTAGTAGGTCACGGGCTGGGGGCAACAATGAGCAGTTCTTC. This codes for CSASRSRAGGNNEQFF.